The 32 T cell receptor beta chains presented below share a single source sample, sequenced in a study of graft-versus-host responses after intestinal transplantation. Graft samples were processed, releasing intraepithelial and lamina propria lymphocytes. Here immunoSEQ multiplex PCR was the method, and the copy in TCRdb shows in-frame clones only, minus some. This sample has approximately 63,000 clones, with roughly nine tenths found just once. This specimen was ileum tissue, taken roughly 390 days after transplant. These receptors were taken from a human patient who received an intestinal transplant, so some T cells may come from the graft donor.

This chain joins TRBV5-5 and TRBJ1-1; D perhaps matches TRBD1 (5 bases). Germline lookup yields CDR1 SGHKS and CDR2 YYEKEE (reference sequence). V lost 1 base to trimming and J lost 0 bases, with 10 bases between them. This CDR3 comprises 15 residues. The CDR3 is CASSLSRAMNTEAFF. CDR3 nucleotide sequence: TGTGCCAGCAGCTTGTCCAGGGCTATGAACACTGAAGCTTTCTTT. The entire variable domain, with the rest obtained from reference TRBV5-5 and TRBJ1-1, is as follows: DAGVTQSPTHLIKTRGQQVTLRCSPISGHKSVSWYQQVLGQGPQFIFQYYEKEERGRGNFPDRFSARQFPNYSSELNVNALLLGDSALYLCASSLSRAMNTEAFFGQGTRLTVV.

This chain joins TRBV5-1 and TRBJ1-2; 7 bases are shared with TRBD1. The CDR3 is made up of 16 amino acids. Germline-derived CDR1 and CDR2 are SGHRS and YFSETQ. The trim removed 4 bases at V and 0 bases at J, leaving 9 bases unmatched. The CDR3 region has the DNA TGCGCCAGCAGCCCCCAGGGGGGACTGCCTAACTATGGCTACACCTTC. Protein product: CASSPQGGLPNYGYTF.

The chain combines TRBV6-1 with TRBJ2-5; a weak D match, TRBD1 (5 bases). The CDR3 extends over 12 amino acids. V lost 7 bases and J 6 bases, leaving 12 bases between the germline ends. Germline CDR1 reads MNHNS; CDR2 reads SASEGT. Here the CDR3 reads CASKLGQKTQYF. The CDR3 DNA follows: TGTGCCAGCAAGCTGGGGCAGAAGACCCAGTACTTC.

This clone was observed a single time. The V and J genes are TRBV19 and TRBJ1-1; D unresolved. The CDR3 runs 16 residues. The V end was cut by 2 bases, the J end by 5 bases, with 18 bases between. CDR1 is LNHDA, CDR2 SQIVND, per germline (reference sequence). The CDR3 DNA reads as TGTGCCAGTAGTATACGGATTGGGGTGATCGGAACTGAAGCTTTCTTT. This sequence encodes CASSIRIGVIGTEAFF.

On this clone itself: Other nucleotide sequences in the sample specify the same CDR3. This rearrangement joins TRBV5-4 to TRBJ1-2; D uncertain. CDR1 and CDR2 from the germline V gene are SGHNT and YYREEE (reference sequence). The CDR3 runs 16 residues. The ends were cut back, 3 bases at V and 2 bases at J, with 17 bases in the middle. The CDR3 sequence is CASSSAGEGVNYGYTF. The CDR3 DNA is TGTGCCAGCAGCTCGGCCGGGGAGGGTGTCAACTATGGCTACACCTTC.

V usage is TRBV29-1 and J usage is TRBJ1-1; D gene uncertain. The germline gives CDR1 SQVTM, CDR2 ANQGSEA. The V end was cut by 2 bases, the J end by 1 base, with 11 bases between. The CDR3 is 14 amino acids. This CDR3 reads CSVETRRGNTEAFF. The CDR3 region has the DNA TGCAGCGTTGAAACGCGGCGCGGGAACACTGAAGCTTTCTTT.

The chain carries TRBV5-1 and TRBJ2-5; TRBD2 might be the D (6 bases). The CDR3 is made up of 15 amino acids. The V end lost 3 bases, the J end lost 1 base, and 13 bases lay between the germline ends. Germline loops: CDR1 SGHRS, CDR2 YFSETQ. The CDR3 region has the DNA TGCGCCAGCAGCTCAAACCGGGAGCCCCAAGAGACCCAGTACTTC. Translated, it gives CASSSNREPQETQYF.

This chain joins TRBV19 and TRBJ2-2; no clear D. The V and J ends lost 9 bases and 7 bases respectively, with 21 bases between them. Per germline, CDR1 LNHDA and CDR2 SQIVND (reference sequence). The CDR3 has 15 residues. This CDR3 reads CARRPVAGYFGELFF. CDR3 DNA: TGTGCCAGGCGCCCAGTGGCAGGCTATTTCGGGGAGCTGTTTTTT.

The rearrangement joins TRBV28 to TRBJ1-2, with D unresolved. The CDR3 spans 11 residues. Germline V gives CDR1 MDHEN, CDR2 SYDVKM. Trimming stripped 0 bases from V and 7 bases from J, with 3 bases between. DNA for the CDR3: TGTGCCAGCAGTTTATGGGGTGGCTACACCTTC. Translating gives CASSLWGGYTF.

The V and J genes are TRBV15 and TRBJ2-1; D remains ambiguous. Per germline, CDR1 LNHNV and CDR2 YYDKDF (reference sequence). The CDR3 spans 17 residues. V shed 0 bases and J shed 3 bases, with 15 bases lying between them. CDR3 amino acids: CATSRDREPYLYNEQFF. The CDR3 DNA is TGTGCCACCAGCAGAGACCGTGAGCCGTACCTCTACAATGAGCAGTTCTTC.

The rearrangement joins TRBV6-4 to TRBJ2-1, with 14 bases identical to TRBD2. CDR1 and CDR2 from the germline V gene are MRHNA and SNTAGT. V gave up 6 bases and J gave up 7 bases; unmatched junction bases: 8. The CDR3 totals 16 residues. CDR3 region: CASSTTSGGAGNEQFF. CDR3 sequence (DNA): TGTGCCAGCAGCACGACTAGCGGGGGGGCCGGGAATGAGCAGTTCTTC.

The genes are TRBV4-1 and TRBJ1-6, with 10 bases that match TRBD1. The CDR3 runs 15 residues. Germline V gene sequence: CDR1 MGHRA, CDR2 YSYEKL. V gave up 0 bases and J gave up 9 bases; unmatched junction bases: 2. For the CDR3, the DNA is TGCGCCAGCAGCCAAGAGGGACAGGGGAGTTCACCCCTCCACTTT. Translation gives CASSQEGQGSSPLHF.

CDR3 loop: CASSWTESYEQYF. The CDR3 DNA reads TGTGCCAGCAGTTGGACTGAATCCTACGAGCAGTACTTC. The chain couples TRBV6-1 to TRBJ2-7, with a possible D match to TRBD2 (5 bases). The CDR3 is 13 residues long. The ends were cut back, 5 bases at V and 1 base at J, with 9 bases in the middle. The germline V gene has CDR1 MNHNS and CDR2 SASEGT.

This clone was found once. The chain is built from TRBV5-3 and TRBJ2-3, with D unresolved. TRBV5-3 has ORF status, its function being uncertain. Deletions cut 1 base from V and 6 bases from J, with 18 bases between. The CDR3 totals 16 residues. CDR3 sequence reads: CARSLFYGCFLDTQYF. CDR3 sequence (DNA): TGTGCCAGAAGCTTGTTCTACGGTTGTTTTTTGGATACGCAGTATTTT.

The chain carries TRBV5-1 and TRBJ1-5; TRBD1 matches 8 bases. The V and J ends lost 3 bases and 4 bases, in that order; junction bases with no gene match: 6. The CDR3 is 15 amino acids. Germline loops: CDR1 SGHRS, CDR2 YFSETQ. The CDR3 DNA sequence: TGCGCCAGCAGCTACGGGACAGGTTCTAATCAGCCCCAGCATTTT. This translates into CASSYGTGSNQPQHF. The variable domain in full, with the rest retrieved from reference TRBV5-1 and TRBJ1-5, is KAGVTQTPRYLIKTRGQQVTLSCSPISGHRSVSWYQQTPGQGLQFLFEYFSETQRNKGNFPGRFSGRQFSNSRSEMNVSTLELGDSALYLCASSYGTGSNQPQHFGDGTRLSIL.

The genes are TRBV2 and TRBJ1-4; 10 positions agree with TRBD1. J gave up 6 bases and V 7 bases, and 5 bases lay outside the gene matches. The CDR3 consists of 14 residues. Per the germline V gene, CDR1 is SNHLY and CDR2 is FYNNEI. CDR3 residues: CASTKDRGDEKLFF. CDR3 nucleotides: TGTGCCAGCACCAAGGACAGGGGGGATGAAAAACTGTTTTTT.

This clone was seen more than once but under ten times. J is TRBJ1-5 and V is TRBV6-1; D is unclear. Germline V lookup: CDR1 MNHNS, CDR2 SASEGT. The CDR3 sequence is 15 residues long. V was clipped by 1 base and J by 0 bases, with 7 bases between them. Here the CDR3 DNA reads TGTGCCAGCAGTGAAGAGGGTCATAGCAATCAGCCCCAGCATTTT. This sequence encodes CASSEEGHSNQPQHF.

V gene TRBV7-9 combines with J gene TRBJ2-1; D not certain. V was trimmed by 3 bases and J by 3 bases, leaving 9 bases between them. CDR3 length: 14 residues. Germline values: CDR1 SEHNR, CDR2 FQNEAQ (reference sequence). DNA for the CDR3: TGTGCCAGCAGCTTGATTGGCTTCTACAATGAGCAGTTCTTC. Its translation is CASSLIGFYNEQFF.

V is TRBV4-1 and J is TRBJ2-2; a weak D match, TRBD1 (6 bases). The V end was cut by 5 bases, the J end by 3 bases, with 16 bases between. The CDR3 consists of 16 residues. Germline CDR1 and CDR2: MGHRA and YSYEKL. In nucleotides, the CDR3 is TGCGCCAGCAGCGCCCGCGGACAGACTTACACCGGGGAGCTGTTTTTT. This gives the protein CASSARGQTYTGELFF.

This sequence joins TRBV19 and TRBJ2-3, with TRBD2 matching 7 bases. The J segment lost 0 bases and the V segment lost 2 bases, leaving 5 bases of the junction unmatched. CDR1 LNHDA and CDR2 SQIVND come from the germline V gene (reference sequence). There are 16 residues in the CDR3. Here the CDR3 reads CASSILAETSTDTQYF. CDR3 DNA sequence: TGTGCCAGTAGTATACTAGCGGAAACTAGCACAGATACGCAGTATTTT.

CDR3 DNA sequence: TGTGCCAGCAGTGCACTGAACACCGGGGAGCTGTTTTTT. Its protein product is CASSALNTGELFF. The chain links TRBV6-1 to TRBJ2-2; D is uncertain. The ends were cut back, 4 bases at V and 1 base at J, with 4 bases in the middle. The V gene's germline CDR1 is MNHNS and CDR2 SASEGT. This CDR3 region has 13 residues.

Only a few counts were recorded for this clone. The rearrangement links TRBV25-1 to TRBJ2-5; D possibly uses TRBD1 or TRBD2 (5 bases each). The CDR3 has 16 amino acids. V was cut by 3 bases and J by 2 bases, with 16 bases left in between. Germline values: CDR1 MGHDK, CDR2 SYGVNS. The CDR3 loop is CASSDIIRDQQETQYF. Written as DNA, the CDR3 is TGTGCCAGCAGTGACATTATCCGGGACCAACAAGAGACCCAGTACTTC.

The V call is TRBV29-1, the J call TRBJ2-5; D is perhaps TRBD1 (6 bases). This CDR3 is built from 14 residues. The germline gives CDR1 SQVTM, CDR2 ANQGSEA. Trimming took 6 bases from V and 3 from J, leaving 17 bases between them. The CDR3 DNA follows: TGCAGCGTAGAGGGGACAAGTACTAAAGAGACCCAGTACTTC. It encodes CSVEGTSTKETQYF.

This clone was recorded once. This chain joins TRBV28 and TRBJ1-3, with D possibly being TRBD1 (5 bases). V was clipped by 5 bases and J by 5 bases, with 16 bases between them. The CDR3 is 15 residues long. Germline V gene lookup returns CDR1 MDHEN and CDR2 SYDVKM. The CDR3 nucleotides are TGTGCCAGCAGTCCTTGGGAGGAGGGACGAAACACCATATATTTT. Its protein product is CASSPWEEGRNTIYF.

The V and J genes are TRBV5-1 and TRBJ1-4; unclear D gene. CDR3 length equals 14 residues. In germline, CDR1 is SGHRS, CDR2 YFSETQ. V gave up 5 bases and J gave up 3 bases, with 11 bases separating them. CDR3 amino acids: CASSLGRPNEKLFF. The CDR3 DNA follows: TGCGCCAGCAGTTTAGGACGGCCTAATGAAAAACTGTTTTTT.

This clone was found a few times. The chain employs TRBV19 and TRBJ2-7; unclear D gene. Germline CDR1 LNHDA, CDR2 SQIVND (reference sequence). This CDR3 spans 13 amino acids. With 4 bases removed from V and 1 base from J, the gap between germline ends came to 8 bases. CDR3 sequence: CASSREASYEQYF. The CDR3 nucleotides read TGTGCCAGTAGTAGAGAAGCATCCTACGAGCAGTACTTC. The full variable domain, with the rest looked up from reference TRBV19 and TRBJ2-7, is DGGITQSPKYLFRKEGQNVTLSCEQNLNHDAMYWYRQDPGQGLRLIYYSQIVNDFQKGDIAEGYSVSREKKESFPLTVTSAQKNPTAFYLCASSREASYEQYFGPGTRLTVT.

The chain carries TRBV10-3 and TRBJ2-5; D is undetermined. The CDR3 loop spans 13 amino acids. V gave up 3 bases and J gave up 5 bases, with 10 bases separating them. Germline V lookup: CDR1 ENHRY, CDR2 SYGVKD. The CDR3 DNA reads TGTGCCATCAGTGAAACACCCGCGGAGACCCAGTACTTC. Its translation is CAISETPAETQYF.

CDR3 nucleotides: TGTGCCAGTAGTATTACGGGTCCTAACACTGAAGCTTTCTTT. Residues: CASSITGPNTEAFF. V is TRBV19 and J is TRBJ1-1; D gene ambiguous. CDR1 and CDR2 from the germline V gene are LNHDA and SQIVND (reference sequence). CDR3 length: 14 amino acids. V gave up 3 bases and J gave up 2 bases, with 10 bases separating them.

The rearrangement links TRBV6-6 to TRBJ2-7; possibly TRBD2 for D (5 bases). Germline V lookup: CDR1 MNHNY, CDR2 SVGAGI (reference sequence). The CDR3 is 12 amino acids. V lost 5 bases to trimming and J lost 1 base, with 6 bases between them. In nucleotides, the CDR3 is TGTGCCAGCAGTGGAGGATCCTACGAGCAGTACTTC. Translating gives CASSGGSYEQYF.

The gene calls are TRBV28 and TRBJ2-4; 10 bases map to TRBD1. V shed 6 bases and J 1 base; nucleotides not matched to a gene: 12. Germline V gives CDR1 MDHEN, CDR2 SYDVKM. The CDR3 is 18 residues long. The CDR3 coding sequence is TGTGCCAGCAGCCCACGGACAGGGGGTGATTGGGCCAAAAACATTCAGTACTTC. Its translation: CASSPRTGGDWAKNIQYF.

By proportion, this clone is medium-sized. The genes are TRBV21-1 and TRBJ2-7; the table's D call, TRBD1, has no DNA check behind it. TRBV21-1 is shown as a pseudogene. This CDR3 is 14 amino acids long. The CDR3 nucleotides read TGTGCCAGCGCTCAACCGGGACAGGGCTACGAGCAGTACTTC. The encoded protein is CASAQPGQGYEQYF.

The rearrangement uses TRBV4-1 and TRBJ1-1, with TRBD1 matching 7 bases. CDR1 is MGHRA and CDR2 is YSYEKL in the germline V gene. The trim removed 0 bases at V and 1 base at J, leaving 17 bases unmatched. The CDR3 runs 20 residues. Here the CDR3 reads CASSQDLTQGEGSPNTEAFF. CDR3 DNA: TGCGCCAGCAGCCAAGATCTGACCCAGGGGGAGGGTTCTCCGAACACTGAAGCTTTCTTT.